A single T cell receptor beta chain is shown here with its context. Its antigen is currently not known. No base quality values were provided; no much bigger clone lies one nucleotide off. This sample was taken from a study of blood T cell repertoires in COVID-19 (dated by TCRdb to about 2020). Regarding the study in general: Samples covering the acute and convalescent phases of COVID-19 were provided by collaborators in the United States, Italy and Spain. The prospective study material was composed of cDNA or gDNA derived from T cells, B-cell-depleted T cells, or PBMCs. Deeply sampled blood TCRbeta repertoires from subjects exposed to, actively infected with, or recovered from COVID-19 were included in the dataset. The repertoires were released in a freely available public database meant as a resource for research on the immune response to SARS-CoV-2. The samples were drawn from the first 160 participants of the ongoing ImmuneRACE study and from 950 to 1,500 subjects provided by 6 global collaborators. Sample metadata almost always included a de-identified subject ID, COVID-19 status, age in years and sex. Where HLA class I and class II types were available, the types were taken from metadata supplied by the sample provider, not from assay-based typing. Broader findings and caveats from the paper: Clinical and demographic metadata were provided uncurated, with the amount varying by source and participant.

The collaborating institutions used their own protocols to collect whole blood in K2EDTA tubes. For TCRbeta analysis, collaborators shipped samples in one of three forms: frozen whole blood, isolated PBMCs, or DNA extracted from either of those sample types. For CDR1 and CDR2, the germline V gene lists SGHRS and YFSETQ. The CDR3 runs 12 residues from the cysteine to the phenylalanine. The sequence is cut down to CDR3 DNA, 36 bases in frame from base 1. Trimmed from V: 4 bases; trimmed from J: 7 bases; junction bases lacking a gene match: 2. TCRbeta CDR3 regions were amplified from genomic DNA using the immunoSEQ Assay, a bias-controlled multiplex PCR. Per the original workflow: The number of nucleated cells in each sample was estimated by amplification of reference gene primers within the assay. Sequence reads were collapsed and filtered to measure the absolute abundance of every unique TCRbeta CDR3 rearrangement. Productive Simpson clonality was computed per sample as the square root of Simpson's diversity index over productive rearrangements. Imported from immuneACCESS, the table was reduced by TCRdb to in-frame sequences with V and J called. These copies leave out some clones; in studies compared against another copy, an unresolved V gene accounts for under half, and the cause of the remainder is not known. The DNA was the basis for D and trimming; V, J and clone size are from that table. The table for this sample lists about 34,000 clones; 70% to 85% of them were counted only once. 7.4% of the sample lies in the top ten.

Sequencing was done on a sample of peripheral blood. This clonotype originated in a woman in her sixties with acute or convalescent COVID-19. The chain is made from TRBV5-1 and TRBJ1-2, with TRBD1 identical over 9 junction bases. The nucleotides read TGCGCCAGCAGCAGGGACAGGGCTGGCTACACCTTC. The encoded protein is CASSRDRAGYTF.